This TCR beta chain was recovered during a study of T cells in women clearing cervical HPV infection (dated by TCRdb to the late 2010s). Describing the broader study: The cases were some 25 women with histologically confirmed HPV16-related CIN3 or worse, and 2 of these cases were invasive cancers. A median age of around 35 years was observed in cases versus approximately 40 in controls, and no significant differences in baseline characteristics were found. The parent cohort enrolled approximately 9,200 women aged 18 or older in Guanacaste, Costa Rica, during about 1993 to 1994 and followed them for seven to eight years. Controls were 25 women whose single incident HPV16 infection cleared within 12 months without precancer or cancer developing. Cases and controls were matched on age within five years and on year of sample collection. This exploratory proof-of-principle case-control study, nested within the Guanacaste HPV Natural History Study in Costa Rica, compared TCR repertoires among women with different cervical HPV16 outcomes. Five blinded duplicates per group were added as quality controls, so that about 60 samples were obtained: around 50 participants and 10 replicates. Since only a few of the women had HLA typing available, the possibility that HLA type was acting as a confounder could not be ruled out. Among cases, blood sampling occurred a median of about 150 days after lesion detection, with an interquartile range of 90 to 200 days. Case blood was taken at the visit when the lesion was first identified, whereas control blood was taken when infection was no longer detected. Here is what the overall study found, with its caveats: CIN3+ cases had significantly higher TCR repertoire richness than controls across sequencing depths, but evenness did not differ between the groups. Random forest classifiers combining richness and V gene abundances distinguished cases from controls with an estimated AUC of more than 0.8. Cases had lower TRBV6-7 relative abundance than controls (0.11% versus 0.16%; Bonferroni P = 0.0008). Because the number of T cells in each sample was unknown, differences in richness could reflect differing T-cell content rather than repertoire biology. The cross-sectional design could not show whether the associations came before the infection or were a result of it, and neither effector/memory subsets nor HPV-specific T cells were isolated.

Of note for this clone: Its antigen is not yet known. With the read ending 3 residues before the CDR3 end, the germline J gene is used to fill in that end.

In the germline V gene, CDR1 corresponds to SGHTA and CDR2 to FQGNSA. Compared with germline, V lacks 5 bases and J lacks 3 bases; bases without a gene match: 8. Spanning cysteine to phenylalanine, the CDR3 consists of 15 amino acids. Sequencing covers 36 bases of the CDR3, shown here with the frame starting at base 1. The immunoSEQ assay used multiplex PCR to amplify TCR beta CDR3 regions from an average of about 1,200 ng of genomic DNA per sample. The assay corrected primer bias using a complete synthetic TCR repertoire to establish an amplification baseline. The amplicons were sequenced on the Illumina platform. The study's own analysis went as follows. Sequences were error-corrected by clustering with frequency ratios and a modified nearest-neighbor algorithm and were then analyzed in the immunoSEQ Analyzer with IMGT gene definitions. TCR richness and evenness were averaged over 20 rarefaction repeats at each rarefaction depth, excluding samples with fewer sequences than the depth. Relative abundances of V, D and J genes were compared between groups using Wilcoxon rank sum tests, with FDR correction applied. Blinded duplicates gave an intraclass correlation of about 96% for TCR richness and an average of 76.4% across about 65 gene segments. TCRdb obtained this table from immuneACCESS and retained in-frame rearrangements with V and J assigned. These tables miss some clones; where compared with another copy, unresolved V genes account for less than half of the shortfall, and the remainder is unexplained. D and trimming were read from the DNA, whereas the V and J calls and clone size are those reported in that table. The sample's table lists a count of tens of thousands of clones. The top ten clones comprise roughly 7% of the sample.

Every participant had a single incident cervical HPV16 infection, and prevalent HPV16 infections were excluded. Cervical HPV DNA was detected with MY09/MY11 PCR, and genotyping was done with dot-blot hybridization. Under 17 mL of heparinized blood was centrifuged, after which the buffy coat was aliquoted, frozen at -30 degrees C, and then stored at -80 degrees C. QIAGEN kits were used to extract genomic DNA from buffy coat specimens. Sequenced: blood buffy coat. The V and J genes are TRBV7-2 and TRBJ2-7, and TRBD1 aligns with 9 junction nucleotides. The sequence derives from a woman aged 18-70 years with a cervical HPV16 infection that either progressed to CIN3+ or cleared (not recorded which). Incomplete CDR3 DNA: TGTGCCAGCAGCCACCGGACAGGGGCGTACTACGAG. It specifies CASSHRTGAYYE. The entire CDR3 sequence reads CASSHRTGAYYEQYF.